The 14 T cell receptor beta chains below were found in one sample sequenced in a study of CXCR3-negative and CXCR3-positive naive CD8 T cells (dated by TCRdb to between 2017 and 2020). Sequencer: NextSeq 550. The Human TCR Profiling Kit (MiLaboratory) was used to prepare UMI-labeled 5' RACE TRB cDNA libraries. The reads underwent TCRdb reprocessing, giving one record for each CDR3 protein sequence and no DNA. The sample table on file contains approximately 60,000 distinct CDR3 sequences. The biggest ten clones account for around 20% of the sample. Sequenced input: memory CD8+ T cells from blood. Taken with the paper, the label for cell subset or site translates to: conventional CD8+ memory T cells (TMEM), sorted as controls. The receptors stem from a human donor in good health. Some clones in this sample may be carry-over from other donors' samples.

The rearrangement joins TRBV7-7 to TRBJ2-5; checking the TCRdb D call of TRBD2 is not possible without DNA. Germline V CDR1 and CDR2: SSHAT, FNYEAQ (reference sequence). The CDR3 covers 18 residues. The CDR3: CASSLTWLAGGPRETQYF.

V is TRBV7-9 and J is TRBJ2-7; TCRdb's assignment of TRBD1 cannot be checked, as there is no DNA. The CDR3 sequence is 13 residues long. Germline CDR1 reads SEHNR; CDR2 reads FQNEAQ (reference sequence). Here the CDR3 reads CASSSPGTYEQYF.

The chain links TRBV11-2 to TRBJ2-1; as DNA is missing, the TRBD2 call by TCRdb cannot be tested. CDR3 length: 15 residues. Germline lookup yields CDR1 SGHAT and CDR2 FQNNGV. The CDR3 sequence is CASSFPGGSHNEQFF.

V usage is TRBV12-3 or TRBV12-4 and J usage is TRBJ2-7. CDR3 size: 12 residues. The CDR3 here is CASSLSEYEQYF.

The chain employs TRBV12-5 and TRBJ2-4; checking the TCRdb D call of TRBD2 is not possible without DNA. The CDR3 is made up of 13 amino acids. The germline V gene encodes CDR1 LGHNT and CDR2 FRNRAP. This CDR3 is CASGPGLELIQYF.

V gene TRBV29-1 combines with J gene TRBJ2-4; without DNA, the TCRdb call of TRBD1 cannot be checked. From germline, CDR1 is SQVTM and CDR2 ANQGSEA. This CDR3 is 15 amino acids long. The CDR3 reads CSVEAQGNAKNIQYF.

The chain carries TRBV20-1 and TRBJ1-1. Per germline, CDR1 DFQATT and CDR2 SNEGSKA (reference sequence). The CDR3 runs 12 residues. CDR3: CSASPRETEAFF.

V usage is TRBV2 and J usage is TRBJ2-7; checking the TCRdb D call of TRBD2 is not possible without DNA. Germline CDR1 SNHLY, CDR2 FYNNEI. The CDR3 is 16 residues long. The chain's CDR3 is CASSEALALLSYEQYF.

The chain joins TRBV20-1 to TRBJ2-7; the TRBD1 assignment by TCRdb is unverifiable without DNA. The germline V gene has CDR1 DFQATT and CDR2 SNEGSKA (reference sequence). This CDR3 has 12 amino acids. The chain's CDR3 is CSARGRGYEQYF.

The rearrangement uses TRBV29-1 and TRBJ1-2. CDR3 length equals 11 residues. In germline, CDR1 is SQVTM, CDR2 ANQGSEA. The CDR3 sequence is CSVERIYGYTF.

CDR3 amino acids: CSVEDPQDYEQYF. The V and J genes are TRBV29-1 and TRBJ2-7; the TRBD2 assignment by TCRdb is unverifiable without DNA. The germline V gene encodes CDR1 SQVTM and CDR2 ANQGSEA. The CDR3 consists of 13 residues.

V and J are TRBV19 and TRBJ2-7; the TCRdb D gene call, TRBD1, has no DNA to confirm it. Germline assignment: CDR1 LNHDA and CDR2 SQIVND (reference sequence). This CDR3 is built from 14 residues. This CDR3 reads CASSPGLGSYEQYF. The full variable domain, its missing parts supplied by reference TRBV19 and TRBJ2-7, is DGGITQSPKYLFRKEGQNVTLSCEQNLNHDAMYWYRQDPGQGLRLIYYSQIVNDFQKGDIAEGYSVSREKKESFPLTVTSAQKNPTAFYLCASSPGLGSYEQYFGPGTRLTVT.

The rearrangement links TRBV29-1 to TRBJ1-1. The germline CDR1 and CDR2 sequences are SQVTM and ANQGSEA. The CDR3 spans 14 residues. This CDR3 reads CSVALGTTNTEAFF.

The chain links TRBV28 to TRBJ2-7. The CDR3 is made up of 15 amino acids. CDR1 and CDR2 from the germline V gene are MDHEN and SYDVKM. CDR3 sequence: CASSFLLGERYEQYF. Looking up the rest from reference TRBV28 and TRBJ2-7 gives the full variable domain: DVKVTQSSRYLVKRTGEKVFLECVQDMDHENMFWYRQDPGLGLRLIYFSYDVKMKEKGDIPEGYSVSREKKERFSLILESASTNQTSMYLCASSFLLGERYEQYFGPGTRLTVT.